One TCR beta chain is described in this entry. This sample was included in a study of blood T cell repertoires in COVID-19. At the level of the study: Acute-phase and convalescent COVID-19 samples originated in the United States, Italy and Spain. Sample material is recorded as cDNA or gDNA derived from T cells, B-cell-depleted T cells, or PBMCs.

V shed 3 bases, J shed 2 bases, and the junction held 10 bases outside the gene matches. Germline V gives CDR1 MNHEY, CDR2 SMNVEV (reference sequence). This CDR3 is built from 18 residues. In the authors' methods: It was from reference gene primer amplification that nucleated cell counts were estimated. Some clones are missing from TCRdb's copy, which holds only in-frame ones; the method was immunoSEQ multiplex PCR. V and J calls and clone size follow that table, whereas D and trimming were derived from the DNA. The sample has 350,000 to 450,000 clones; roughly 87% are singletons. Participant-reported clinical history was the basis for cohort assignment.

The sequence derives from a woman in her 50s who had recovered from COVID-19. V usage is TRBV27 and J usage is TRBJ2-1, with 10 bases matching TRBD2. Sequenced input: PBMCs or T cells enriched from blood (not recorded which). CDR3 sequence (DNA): TGTGCCAGCAGTTTTAGTCTAGCGGGAGCTTCCCCCTACAATGAGCAGTTCTTC. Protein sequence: CASSFSLAGASPYNEQFF.